These 25 T cell receptor beta chains came from one sample sequenced in a study of cytomegalovirus exposure and HLA in healthy donors. PCR amplification relied on 60 Vbeta primers (plus 13 Jbeta primers). The method was immunoSEQ multiplex PCR; TCRdb's version includes in-frame clones alone and lacks a portion of them. The sample lists 150,000 to 200,000 clones; around four fifths were seen once. Source material: PBMCs. Receptors originate from a man aged 45 to 65 in good health and CMV-seropositive.

This clone has only a few counts. The genes are TRBV9 and TRBJ2-7; no definite D call. Germline V gene sequence: CDR1 SGDLS, CDR2 YYNGEE. Trimming left V 0 bases short and J 6 bases short, with 10 bases between. The CDR3 runs to 13 residues. Written as DNA, the CDR3 is TGTGCCAGCAGCGTAGGGTCCACCGGCGAGCAGTACTTC. This codes for CASSVGSTGEQYF.

The CDR3 loop reads CASSPGLAGGNEQYF. In nucleotides, the CDR3 is TGTGCCAGCAGCCCGGGACTAGCGGGAGGTAACGAGCAGTACTTC. This sequence joins TRBV4-2 and TRBJ2-7, with TRBD2 matching over 15 bases. CDR1 is LGHNA, CDR2 YNFKEQ, per germline. With 4 bases clipped from V and 5 bases from J, the junction kept 3 bases outside the gene matches. The CDR3 is 15 amino acids.

This chain links TRBV6-1 with TRBJ2-1; 7 positions agree with TRBD2. Germline assignment: CDR1 MNHNS and CDR2 SASEGT. The CDR3 has 14 residues. J lost 8 bases, V lost 5 bases, and 9 bases had no gene match. CDR3 DNA sequence: TGTGCCAGCAGTATGGGGGAGGGCCGGTATGAGCAGTTCTTC. This codes for CASSMGEGRYEQFF.

The chain carries TRBV6-5 and TRBJ1-1, with D hard to call. CDR3 length: 13 residues. The germline V and J ends were trimmed by 0 bases and 3 bases, with 5 bases remaining between them. The germline gives CDR1 MNHEY, CDR2 SVGAGI. CDR3 DNA: TGTGCCAGCAGTTACTCGAGTTACACTGAAGCTTTCTTT. Translated, it gives CASSYSSYTEAFF.

The genes are TRBV27 and TRBJ1-5; the D gene is possibly TRBD1 (6 bases). The CDR3 covers 15 residues. CDR1 and CDR2 from the germline V gene are MNHEY and SMNVEV (reference sequence). The V end was cut by 3 bases, the J end by 5 bases, with 14 bases between. The DNA of the CDR3 is TGTGCCAGCAGTTTCAGTTTTTCAGGGGATCAGCCCCAGCATTTT. Its protein is CASSFSFSGDQPQHF.

The rearrangement links TRBV5-1 to TRBJ2-5; D unresolved. The DNA end favors TRBJ2-7, so the J call may be wrong. The CDR3 is 14 amino acids. Germline lookup yields CDR1 SGHRS and CDR2 YFSETQ. CDR3 loop: CASSLGVEPYEQYF. As DNA, the CDR3 is TGCGCCAGCAGCTTGGGAGTGGAGCCCTACGAGCAGTACTTC.

This chain connects TRBV5-4 to TRBJ2-7; 8 bases map to TRBD2. CDR1 SGHNT and CDR2 YYREEE come from the germline V gene (reference sequence). With 5 bases clipped from V and 2 bases from J, the junction kept 9 bases outside the gene matches. There are 15 residues in the CDR3. The CDR3 DNA reads TGTGCCAGCAGTCCCAGCGGGGGTACAACCTACGAGCAGTACTTC. Its translation is CASSPSGGTTYEQYF. Full variable domain (rest looked up from reference TRBV5-4 and TRBJ2-7): ETGVTQSPTHLIKTRGQQVTLRCSSQSGHNTVSWYQQALGQGPQFIFQYYREEENGRGNFPPRFSGLQFPNYSSELNVNALELDDSALYLCASSPSGGTTYEQYFGPGTRLTVT.

The rearrangement joins TRBV29-1 to TRBJ1-5, with 8 bases lining up with TRBD1. The length of the CDR3 is 13 residues. The germline V gene encodes CDR1 SQVTM and CDR2 ANQGSEA. The J segment lost 2 bases and the V segment lost 7 bases, leaving 4 bases of the junction unmatched. In DNA form, the CDR3 reads TGCAGCGCCAAGACAGGGGGCAATCAGCCCCAGCATTTT. Amino acid sequence: CSAKTGGNQPQHF. Drawing the rest from reference TRBV29-1 and TRBJ1-5, the complete variable domain is SAVISQKPSRDICQRGTSLTIQCQVDSQVTMMFWYRQQPGQSLTLIATANQGSEATYESGFVIDKFPISRPNLTFSTLTVSNMSPEDSSIYLCSAKTGGNQPQHFGDGTRLSIL.

The genes are TRBV27 and TRBJ1-6; 7 nucleotides line up with TRBD1. With 6 bases clipped from V and 10 bases from J, the junction kept 9 bases outside the gene matches. Germline V gene sequence: CDR1 MNHEY, CDR2 SMNVEV (reference sequence). The CDR3 contains 14 residues. The CDR3 nucleotides read TGTGCCAGCAGCTTTTCCAGGGGGAGATCACCCCTCCACTTT. This gives the protein CASSFSRGRSPLHF.

This clone was detected a few times. J is TRBJ2-5 and V is TRBV7-3; D might be TRBD1 (6 bases). The end of the DNA is better explained by TRBJ2-7, so the J call may be wrong. Germline CDR1 SGHTA, CDR2 FQGTGA. The CDR3 has 16 amino acids. The CDR3 nucleotides are TGTGCCAGCAGCTTAAGTGGGGGCGGACTCCCCTACGAGCAGTACTTC. This codes for CASSLSGGGLPYEQYF.

The rearrangement joins TRBV30 to TRBJ1-6, with 7 bases that match TRBD1. This CDR3 is built from 15 residues. Trimming cost V 2 bases and J 7 bases; bases outside gene matches: 8. Per germline, CDR1 GTSNPN and CDR2 SVGIG (reference sequence). The CDR3 is CAWSTIVTGNSPLHF. CDR3 DNA: TGTGCCTGGAGTACCATCGTGACAGGGAATTCACCCCTCCACTTT.

The gene calls are TRBV15 and TRBJ1-2; 7 nucleotides agree with TRBD1. The CDR3 length is 16 residues. Germline V gene lookup returns CDR1 LNHNV and CDR2 YYDKDF (reference sequence). Unmatched junction bases numbered 9, after V lost 1 base and J lost 4 bases. CDR3 protein: CATSRAGQEATYGYTF. CDR3 sequence (DNA): TGTGCCACCAGCAGAGCCGGACAGGAGGCTACCTATGGCTACACCTTC. Using reference TRBV15 and TRBJ1-2 for the parts outside the CDR3, the full variable domain is DAMVIQNPRYQVTQFGKPVTLSCSQTLNHNVMYWYQQKSSQAPKLLFHYYDKDFNNEADTPDNFQSRRPNTSFCFLDIRSPGLGDTAMYLCATSRAGQEATYGYTFGSGTRLTVV.

The chain uses TRBV6-5 and TRBJ2-7; D not resolved. Deletions cut 2 bases from V and 2 bases from J, with 13 bases between. The CDR3 loop spans 15 amino acids. Germline CDR1 and CDR2: MNHEY and SVGAGI. CDR3 nucleotide sequence: TGTGCCAGCAGTTACGCACAGACCGGAACCTACGAGCAGTACTTC. Translating it yields CASSYAQTGTYEQYF.

V is TRBV28 and J is TRBJ1-2, with D perhaps TRBD1 (5 bases). Trimming removed 4 bases from V and 4 bases from J, with 7 bases in between. In germline, CDR1 is MDHEN, CDR2 SYDVKM. The CDR3 is made up of 12 amino acids. For the CDR3, the DNA is TGTGCCAGCAGTTACAGGTCCTATGGCTACACCTTC. Its protein is CASSYRSYGYTF.

The V call is TRBV2, the J call TRBJ2-3; 7 positions agree with TRBD1. The V gene end was trimmed by 6 bases and the J gene end by 0 bases; junction bases not matched to a gene: 9. Germline V lookup: CDR1 SNHLY, CDR2 FYNNEI. CDR3 length: 16 amino acids. The chain's CDR3 is CASSTATGPSTDTQYF. In DNA form, the CDR3 reads TGTGCCAGCAGCACAGCGACAGGGCCCAGCACAGATACGCAGTATTTT.

The chain uses TRBV2 and TRBJ2-1; 9 positions agree with TRBD2. Germline assignment: CDR1 SNHLY and CDR2 FYNNEI. V gave up 1 base and J gave up 7 bases; unmatched junction bases: 5. This CDR3 is 15 amino acids long. Here the CDR3 reads CASSEGGRASNEQFF. CDR3 coding DNA: TGTGCCAGCAGTGAAGGCGGGAGGGCCTCGAATGAGCAGTTCTTC.

This clone has a single count. The chain joins TRBV12-2 to TRBJ2-6; the table's D call, TRBD1, was not checked against the DNA. TRBV12-2 is a documented pseudogene. The CDR3 consists of 19 residues. CDR3 in amino acids: CASRLKPGQGVSGANVLTF. The CDR3 nucleotides are TGTGCAAGTCGCTTAAAACCGGGACAGGGGGTATCGGGGGCCAACGTCCTGACTTTC.

The genes are TRBV5-1 and TRBJ1-1; maybe TRBD1 (5 bases). This CDR3 contains 13 residues. V dropped 3 bases and J dropped 1 base, with 7 bases sitting between them. CDR1 and CDR2 from the germline V gene are SGHRS and YFSETQ. The CDR3 protein is CASSSGQNTEAFF. CDR3 DNA: TGCGCCAGCAGCTCCGGACAGAACACTGAAGCTTTCTTT.

This sequence joins TRBV29-1 and TRBJ1-2; the match to TRBD1 covers 10 bases. V lost 4 bases to trimming and J lost 4 bases; unmatched junction nucleotides: 6. CDR3 length equals 14 residues. CDR1 is SQVTM, CDR2 ANQGSEA, per germline. The CDR3 reads CSVVDRGLGYGYTF. The CDR3 bases are TGCAGCGTTGTCGACAGGGGGCTCGGCTATGGCTACACCTTC.

V gene TRBV6-6 combines with J gene TRBJ2-1; TRBD2 matches 9 bases. The CDR3 runs 14 residues. J gave up 8 bases and V 5 bases, and 7 bases lay outside the gene matches. CDR1 MNHNY and CDR2 SVGAGI come from the germline V gene (reference sequence). The CDR3 sequence: CASSTDRTSDEQFF. As DNA, the CDR3 is TGTGCCAGCAGTACCGACAGGACTAGCGATGAGCAGTTCTTC.

CDR3 sequence: CASSGNRDRVSNEQFF. The CDR3, as DNA: TGTGCCAGCAGCGGTAACCGGGACAGGGTATCCAATGAGCAGTTCTTC. The V call is TRBV9, the J call TRBJ2-1; 9 nucleotides align to TRBD1. J gave up 6 bases and V 3 bases, and 10 bases lay outside the gene matches. The germline CDR1 and CDR2 sequences are SGDLS and YYNGEE. This CDR3 contains 16 residues.

The V gene is TRBV5-1, the J gene TRBJ2-2; 8 bases map to TRBD2. In germline, CDR1 is SGHRS, CDR2 YFSETQ. Germline trimming cut 0 bases from V and 1 base from J; bases unmatched to any gene: 5. CDR3 length: 17 residues. The CDR3 DNA sequence: TGCGCCAGCAGCTTGGCCCGTCTAGCGGGGAACACCGGGGAGCTGTTTTTT. This codes for CASSLARLAGNTGELFF.

This chain joins TRBV19 and TRBJ2-1; 7 bases are a match to TRBD1. CDR1 and CDR2 (germline): LNHDA, SQIVND (reference sequence). V lost 5 bases to trimming and J lost 5 bases; unmatched junction nucleotides: 9. CDR3 length: 15 amino acids. CDR3 region: CASSVGQPGHNEQFF. CDR3 in DNA: TGTGCCAGTAGTGTGGGACAGCCCGGTCACAATGAGCAGTTCTTC.

This clone has just one count. This chain connects TRBV5-4 to TRBJ2-5; TRBD2 matches at 12 bases. V lost 2 bases to trimming and J lost 4 bases; unmatched junction nucleotides: 6. CDR1 is SGHNT and CDR2 is YYREEE in the germline V gene (reference sequence). The CDR3 runs to 16 residues. DNA of the CDR3: TGTGCCAGCAGCTTCCCACTAGCGGGGGGCGTAGAGACCCAGTACTTC. It translates to CASSFPLAGGVETQYF.

This clone was picked up one time. The CDR3 protein is CASSLVPQSGYTF. In nucleotides, the CDR3 is TGTGCCAGCAGCTTAGTGCCCCAGTCTGGCTACACCTTC. The gene calls are TRBV11-2 and TRBJ1-2; D is unresolved. Germline V CDR1 and CDR2: SGHAT, FQNNGV. V lost 1 base, J lost 7 bases, and 10 bases lay in between. The CDR3 runs 13 residues.